The rows below give T cell receptor beta chains drawn from one sample of a study of blood T cell repertoires in COVID-19. Some clones are missing from TCRdb's copy, which holds only in-frame ones; the method was immunoSEQ multiplex PCR. Of approximately 210,000 clones listed, 88% are singletons. The specimen was peripheral blood. The source of these receptors is a man aged 65 to 85 with acute or convalescent COVID-19. Each CDR3 is given with its conserved first and last residue. A D gene is named only where the DNA matches it firmly. Clone size is shown for a subset of rows, as once, few, many or a class of expanded clone.

D,V,size,J,CDR3,DNA
.,TRBV5-8,.,TRBJ2-3,CASLRGPGGTDTQYF,TGTGCCAGCTTGCGGGGGCCAGGGGGCACAGATACGCAGTATTTT
TRBD2,TRBV11-2,.,TRBJ2-2,CASRVTSGRTTGELFF,TGTGCCAGCCGCGTAACTAGCGGGAGGACCACCGGGGAGCTGTTTTTT
.,TRBV11-3,.,TRBJ2-3,CASSFGGRVSTDTQYF,TGTGCCAGCAGCTTCGGGGGGCGCGTTAGCACAGATACGCAGTATTTT
.,TRBV5-1,once,TRBJ2-2,CASSLAQDTGELFF,TGCGCCAGCAGCTTGGCACAAGACACCGGGGAGCTGTTTTTT
.,TRBV7-9,.,TRBJ2-3,CASSLYAGTDTQYF,TGTGCCAGCAGCTTATATGCGGGGACAGATACGCAGTATTTT
TRBD2,TRBV19,.,TRBJ2-3,CASSMIGLAGTTDTQYF,TGTGCCAGTAGTATGATCGGACTAGCGGGGACCACAGATACGCAGTATTTT
.,TRBV2,.,TRBJ1-5,CASRPDSLNQPQHF,TGTGCCAGCAGACCAGACAGCCTCAATCAGCCCCAGCATTTT
.,TRBV30,.,TRBJ1-1,CAWSASLRGEAFF,TGTGCCTGGAGTGCCTCTTTGAGAGGAGAAGCTTTCTTT
TRBD2,TRBV6-5,.,TRBJ2-1,CASRAGTSAYNEQFF,TGTGCCAGCCGAGCCGGGACTAGCGCCTACAATGAGCAGTTCTTC
.,TRBV19,.,TRBJ2-7,CASSSTYEQYF,TGTGCCAGTAGCTCGACTTACGAGCAGTACTTC
TRBD1,TRBV7-3,.,TRBJ2-3,CASSPGTGEDTQYF,TGTGCCAGCAGTCCCGGGACAGGGGAAGATACGCAGTATTTT
TRBD2,TRBV7-8,.,TRBJ2-3,CASSPTGGRVASTDTQYF,TGTGCCAGCAGCCCCACCGGCGGGAGGGTAGCTAGCACAGATACGCAGTATTTT
.,TRBV7-3,.,TRBJ2-1,CASSFNPMGDTPSYNEQFF,TGTGCCAGCAGCTTTAACCCAATGGGAGACACCCCTTCCTACAATGAGCAGTTCTTC
.,TRBV10-3,.,TRBJ2-3,CAISAGGSADTQYF,TGTGCCATCAGTGCTGGTGGGAGCGCAGATACGCAGTATTTT
TRBD2,TRBV13,.,TRBJ2-5,CASRSGLAGGKETQYF,TGTGCCAGCAGATCCGGACTAGCGGGAGGAAAAGAGACCCAGTACTTC
TRBD2,TRBV7-3,.,TRBJ2-1,CARAGVWNEQFF,TGTGCCCGAGCGGGAGTTTGGAATGAGCAGTTCTTC
.,TRBV7-8,once,TRBJ2-7,CASSLDYSYEQYF,TGTGCCAGCAGCTTAGACTATTCCTACGAGCAGTACTTC
.,TRBV21-1,.,TRBJ2-7,CASSRGGLSYEQYF,TGTGCCAGCAGCAGGGGGGGGCTCTCCTACGAGCAGTACTTC
.,TRBV6-5,.,TRBJ1-2,CASSYSGGSGYTF,TGTGCCAGCAGTTACAGCGGGGGTTCCGGCTACACCTTC
TRBD1,TRBV9,.,TRBJ2-2,CASSRYRGSTGELFF,TGTGCCAGCAGCAGGTACAGGGGGAGCACCGGGGAGCTGTTTTTT
TRBD1,TRBV11-2,.,TRBJ1-1,CASSPRATQGGGTEAFF,TGTGCCAGCAGCCCCCGAGCGACACAGGGGGGAGGGACTGAAGCTTTCTTT
.,TRBV5-1,.,TRBJ2-6,CASSRTTRTGANVLTF,TGCGCCAGCAGCCGAACTACTAGGACTGGGGCCAACGTCCTGACTTTC
.,TRBV19,once,TRBJ2-7,CASSINGASDFDEQYF,TGTGCCAGTAGCATCAACGGGGCTAGCGATTTTGACGAGCAGTACTTC
TRBD1,TRBV27,.,TRBJ1-2,CASSLRQGASYGYTF,TGTGCCAGCAGTTTACGACAGGGGGCTAGCTATGGCTACACCTTC
TRBD1,TRBV5-4,.,TRBJ1-6,CASSPGQGANGSPLHF,TGTGCCAGCAGCCCGGGACAGGGGGCAAATGGTTCACCCCTCCACTTT
TRBD1,TRBV19,once,TRBJ1-5,CASSDTGDSNQPQHF,TGTGCCAGTAGCGATACAGGGGATAGCAATCAGCCCCAGCATTTT
.,TRBV3-1/TRBV3-2,.,TRBJ2-1,CASSQFDNEQFF,TGTGCCAGCAGCCAATTCGACAATGAGCAGTTCTTC
TRBD1,TRBV7-9,.,TRBJ1-2,CASSRLDRGVHYGYTF,TGTGCCAGCAGCCGACTCGACAGGGGAGTGCACTATGGCTACACCTTC
TRBD1,TRBV5-1,.,TRBJ1-5,CASSLEGGELQPQHF,TGCGCCAGCAGCTTGGAAGGGGGCGAACTTCAGCCCCAGCATTTT
.,TRBV10-3,.,TRBJ1-2,CAIRGTLANYGYTF,TGTGCCATCAGGGGGACATTAGCTAACTATGGCTACACCTTC
.,TRBV6-5,.,TRBJ1-2,CASRNYGAMGGYTF,TGTGCCAGCAGGAACTATGGGGCGATGGGTGGCTACACCTTC
TRBD2,TRBV3-1/TRBV3-2,.,TRBJ2-3,CASSKARGLGDTQYF,TGTGCCAGCTCTAAAGCCCGGGGACTAGGAGATACGCAGTATTTT
TRBD1,TRBV11-1,.,TRBJ1-2,CASSLAGTGLGYTF,TGTGCCAGCAGCTTAGCCGGGACAGGGCTCGGCTACACCTTC
TRBD2,TRBV19,.,TRBJ2-7,CASSRLAGTTYEQYF,TGTGCCAGTTCCCGACTGGCTGGGACTACCTACGAGCAGTACTTC
.,TRBV6-5,.,TRBJ1-3,CATSSSGNTIYF,TGTGCCACCTCGAGCTCTGGAAACACCATATATTTT
TRBD2,TRBV4-1,.,TRBJ2-7,CASSQRTSGELYKQYF,TGCGCCAGCAGCCAAAGGACTAGCGGGGAACTCTACAAGCAGTACTTC
TRBD1,TRBV5-6,medium-sized,TRBJ1-1,CASSWGQGGTEAFF,TGTGCCAGCAGCTGGGGACAGGGGGGAACTGAAGCTTTCTTT
.,TRBV6-5,.,TRBJ2-5,CASSYSYRKETQYF,TGTGCCAGCAGTTACTCGTACAGAAAAGAGACCCAGTACTTC
.,TRBV6-2/TRBV6-3,few,TRBJ1-1,CASSYSAENTEAFF,TGTGCCAGCAGTTACTCAGCTGAGAACACTGAAGCTTTCTTT
.,TRBV25-1,.,TRBJ2-7,CASSEGGSRGHEQYF,TGTGCCAGCAGTGAGGGCGGGAGCAGGGGACACGAGCAGTACTTC
.,TRBV18,.,TRBJ1-2,CASSPNTGSPDGYTF,TGTGCCAGCTCACCAAACACCGGGTCCCCAGATGGCTACACCTTC
TRBD1,TRBV18,.,TRBJ1-2,CASSPGQGRGYGYTF,TGTGCCAGCTCACCCGGACAGGGGAGAGGCTATGGCTACACCTTC
.,TRBV21-1,.,TRBJ2-1,CASSIQSREGNEQFF,TGTGCCAGCAGCATCCAGTCCCGGGAGGGCAATGAGCAGTTCTTC
.,TRBV13,.,TRBJ2-3,CASSPGSPVTDTQYF,TGTGCCAGCAGCCCCGGGTCCCCTGTGACAGATACGCAGTATTTT
TRBD1,TRBV27,.,TRBJ2-1,CASSLIPDRGTYNEQFF,TGTGCCAGCAGTTTAATCCCGGACAGGGGGACCTACAATGAGCAGTTCTTC
.,TRBV27,.,TRBJ2-7,CASSRVKVSAYEQYF,TGTGCCAGCAGTCGGGTTAAGGTCAGCGCCTACGAGCAGTACTTC
TRBD2,TRBV5-1,.,TRBJ2-1,CASSLELAGGLNNEQFF,TGCGCCAGCAGCTTGGAACTAGCGGGAGGGTTAAACAATGAGCAGTTCTTC
TRBD2,TRBV5-5,.,TRBJ2-3,CASSSFGWGRATDTQYF,TGTGCCAGCAGCTCATTTGGCTGGGGGAGGGCCACAGATACGCAGTATTTT
.,TRBV10-3,.,TRBJ2-7,CATHQGTNTYEQYF,TGTGCCACCCACCAGGGGACAAATACCTACGAGCAGTACTTC
.,TRBV28,.,TRBJ1-1,CASGFGGRLNEAFF,TGTGCCAGCGGTTTCGGGGGGCGACTTAATGAAGCTTTCTTT